This T cell receptor (beta chain) was captured by sequencing in a study of T cells of healthy individuals. This clonotype was seen only a few times. TCRdb recomputed calls from the 5' RACE reads with MiXCR, one row per CDR3 protein. Among roughly 87,000 distinct CDR3 sequences listed, approximately 15% were seen once. Trimming took 1 base from V and 4 from J, leaving 11 bases between them. The germline CDR1 and CDR2 sequences are SGHTA and FQGNSA. This CDR3 is 15 amino acids long. This clonotype was sampled from a human donor in good health. This chain links TRBV7-2 with TRBJ1-5, with D possibly matching TRBD1 (5 bases). CDR3 coding DNA: TGTGCCAGCAGCTTAGGAGTCAGGGAGAATCAGCCCCAGCATTTT. Amino acids: CASSLGVRENQPQHF.